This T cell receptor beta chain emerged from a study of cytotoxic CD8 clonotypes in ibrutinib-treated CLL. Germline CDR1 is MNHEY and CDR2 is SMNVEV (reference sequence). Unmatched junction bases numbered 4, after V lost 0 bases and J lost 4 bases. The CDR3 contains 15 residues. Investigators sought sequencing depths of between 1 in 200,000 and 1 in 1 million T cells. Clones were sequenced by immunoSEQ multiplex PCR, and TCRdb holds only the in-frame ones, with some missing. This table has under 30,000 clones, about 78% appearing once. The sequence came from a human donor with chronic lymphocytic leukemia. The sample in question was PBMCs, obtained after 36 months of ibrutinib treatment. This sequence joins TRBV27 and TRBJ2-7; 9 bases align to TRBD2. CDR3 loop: CASSLSSGGLYEQYF. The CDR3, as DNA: TGTGCCAGCAGTTTATCTAGCGGGGGTTTGTACGAGCAGTACTTC.